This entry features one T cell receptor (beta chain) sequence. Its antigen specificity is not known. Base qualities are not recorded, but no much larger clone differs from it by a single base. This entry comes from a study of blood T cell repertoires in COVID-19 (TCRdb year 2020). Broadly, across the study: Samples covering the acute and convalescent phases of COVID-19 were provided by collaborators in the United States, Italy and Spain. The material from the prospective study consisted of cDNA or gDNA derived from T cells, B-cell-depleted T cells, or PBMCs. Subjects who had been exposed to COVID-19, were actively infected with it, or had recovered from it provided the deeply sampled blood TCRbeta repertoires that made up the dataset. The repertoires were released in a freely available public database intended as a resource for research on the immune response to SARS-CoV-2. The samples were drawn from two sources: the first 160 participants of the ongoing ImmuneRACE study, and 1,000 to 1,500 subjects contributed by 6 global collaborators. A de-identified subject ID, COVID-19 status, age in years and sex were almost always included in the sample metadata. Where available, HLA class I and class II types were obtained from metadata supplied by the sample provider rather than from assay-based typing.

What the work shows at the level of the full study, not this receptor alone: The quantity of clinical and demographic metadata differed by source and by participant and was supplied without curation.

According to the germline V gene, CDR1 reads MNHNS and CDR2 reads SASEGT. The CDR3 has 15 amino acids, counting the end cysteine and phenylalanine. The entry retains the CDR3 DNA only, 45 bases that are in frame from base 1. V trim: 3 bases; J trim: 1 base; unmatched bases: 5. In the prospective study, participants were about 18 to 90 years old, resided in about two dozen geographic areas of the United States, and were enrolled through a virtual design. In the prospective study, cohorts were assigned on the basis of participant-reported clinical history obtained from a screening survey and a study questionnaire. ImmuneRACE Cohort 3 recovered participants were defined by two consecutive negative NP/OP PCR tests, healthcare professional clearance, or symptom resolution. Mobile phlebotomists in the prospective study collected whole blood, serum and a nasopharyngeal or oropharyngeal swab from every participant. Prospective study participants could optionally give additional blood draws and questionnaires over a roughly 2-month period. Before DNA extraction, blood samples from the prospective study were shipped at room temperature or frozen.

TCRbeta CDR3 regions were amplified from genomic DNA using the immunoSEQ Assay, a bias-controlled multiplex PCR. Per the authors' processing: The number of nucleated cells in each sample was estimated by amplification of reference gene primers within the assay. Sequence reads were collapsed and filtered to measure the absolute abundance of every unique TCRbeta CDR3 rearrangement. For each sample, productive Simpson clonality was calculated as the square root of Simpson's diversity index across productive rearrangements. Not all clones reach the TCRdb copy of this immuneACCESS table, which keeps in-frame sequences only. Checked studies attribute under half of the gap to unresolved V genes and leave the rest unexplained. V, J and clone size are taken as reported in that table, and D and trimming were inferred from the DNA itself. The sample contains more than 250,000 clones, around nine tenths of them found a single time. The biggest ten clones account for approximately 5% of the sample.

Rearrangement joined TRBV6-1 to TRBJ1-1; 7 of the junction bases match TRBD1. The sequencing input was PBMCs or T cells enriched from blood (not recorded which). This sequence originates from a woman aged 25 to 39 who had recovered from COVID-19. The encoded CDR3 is CASSDGQARNTEAFF. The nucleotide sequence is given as TGTGCCAGCAGTGACGGACAGGCTAGGAACACTGAAGCTTTCTTT.